Sequencing of this T cell receptor (beta chain) was carried out in a study of beta chain features in type 1 diabetes listed by TCRdb under 2018. Broadly, across the study: Mean age, gender distribution, total cell number and subset yield did not differ between patients and healthy donors. A total of some 100,000,000 sorted cells were examined across all samples, and a strong correlation was observed between cell number per subset and RNA yield. In the study, TCRB repertoires of sorted circulating CD4+ T cell subsets from recently diagnosed type 1 diabetes patients were compared with those of matched healthy donors. Whereas all 30 or so donors provided naive and central memory subsets, regulatory and stem cell-like memory subsets were isolated from just 8 patients and about eight healthy donors.

All of the isolated RNA was reverse transcribed with the High Capacity cDNA Reverse Transcription Kit, so expressed TCRB transcripts were sequenced. Naive, central memory and regulatory T cell samples underwent deep immunoSEQ sequencing, averaging about 3.57 million total reads per sample. After sorted cells were lysed in RLT buffer, RNA was extracted with DNase-treated RNeasy Micro or Mini kits, with the choice depending on cell number. Each cell subset was processed on its own to prevent cross-contamination, while patient and healthy donor samples were processed together. The immunoSEQ multiplex PCR was used to amplify TCRB sequences from cDNA, generating 87-bp fragments that spanned the CDR3 region. The amplicons were sequenced using the Illumina HiSeq platform. Regarding the original processing steps: Synthetic template baselines were used to correct PCR bias computationally, reads within Hamming distance 2 were collapsed together, and singletons that could not be merged were discarded. By aligning reads against IMGT, V, D and J genes, CDR3 length, and insertions or deletions at six rearrangement sites were assigned. Within each subset, clonotype counts were normalized to the number of sorted cells before true diversity and Gini coefficients were calculated with the tcR R package. The overlap coefficient, calculated on TCRB nucleotide sequences, was used to quantify repertoire sharing. The source is immuneACCESS, and TCRdb retained only in-frame sequences with V and J called. Part of the clones is not carried over; for the studies checked, unresolved V genes explain less than half of this, and the remainder is unexplained. That table is the source of V, J and clone size, and D and trimming were worked out from the DNA. The sample table shows roughly 300,000 clones, and 13% to 15% are seen once. The ten largest clones capture around 7% of the sample.

Each donor gave one peripheral blood draw, approximately 100 mL on average, collected into heparinised tubes. Using a panel that included CD45RO, CCR7, CD25, CD127, CD95 and CD27, naive, central memory, regulatory and stem cell-like memory CD4+ T cells were sorted on a BD FACSAria II. Purity was above 95% for every sorted population. Right away, PBMCs were isolated by Lymphoprep density gradient centrifugation and were stained directly, with no culture step. To minimize batch effects, samples were stained and sorted in pairs, one healthy donor with one patient per experiment. At the junction V is shortened by 5 bases and J by 9 bases, with 11 bases in between. CDR1 and CDR2, per the germline V gene, are MNHEY and SVGAGI. Including cysteine and phenylalanine, the CDR3 has 13 amino acids. The CDR3 DNA has 39 bases and is translated from base 1. Of note for this clone: Its antigen is still unknown. Base qualities are not provided; no much larger clone lies one nucleotide away.

Study-wide conclusions, independent of this receptor: Because cDNA was sequenced instead of genomic DNA, activated cells with high expression could be over-represented, although the groups did not differ in activation or CD3 levels. In all four CD4+ subsets, TCRB CDR3 length was moderately but significantly shorter in type 1 diabetes patients. HLA sub-analyses involved small numbers of individuals, so any influence of HLA type on TCRB rearrangement remained unresolved. Shorter templates might be favored by PCR, yet because patient and control samples were amplified and corrected together, any such skew would affect both groups equally. Fewer insertions and more nucleotide deletions at VDJ recombination sites were observed in patients with type 1 diabetes, implying thymic rearrangement abnormalities. The naive, central memory and regulatory TCRB repertoires appeared to resemble one another more closely among patients than among healthy donors.

The V gene is TRBV6-5 and the J gene is TRBJ1-6; TRBD1 is a possible D gene, resting on 6 matching bases. This receptor was obtained from a man aged 30 to 39 in good health. The sequencing sample was made of central memory CD4+ T cells from blood. The CDR3 region has the sequence CASSTRGISPLHF. The DNA is TGTGCCAGCAGTACCAGGGGCATTTCACCCCTCCACTTT.